A single count supports the clone carrying this T cell receptor (beta chain). Some clones are missing from TCRdb's copy, which holds only in-frame ones; the method was immunoSEQ multiplex PCR. Of a few hundred thousand clones in the sample, over 75% were seen once. This sample was included in a study of blood T cell repertoires in COVID-19. Study-level information: COVID-19 samples from acute and convalescent phases originated in the United States, Italy and Spain.

This CDR3 is built from 16 residues. The trim removed 2 bases at V and 6 bases at J, leaving 9 bases unmatched. Germline CDR1 and CDR2: MGHRA and YSYEKL. The sequenced sample was peripheral blood. The chain uses TRBV4-1 and TRBJ2-3, with 9 bases that match TRBD2. The receptor comes from a woman between 45 and 60 years old who had recovered from COVID-19. The CDR3, as DNA: TGCGCCAGCAGCCAAAGACTGGCGGGAGGGGGGGATACGCAGTATTTT. Its translation is CASSQRLAGGGDTQYF.